A selection of T cell receptor beta chains follows, all from one sample in a study of T cell clonotyping in hematopoietic cell transplantation. The assay was immunoSEQ multiplex PCR, and TCRdb's table has in-frame clones only and misses some. The sample has approximately 9,600 clones, roughly three quarters seen once; the top ten hold 8.5% to 9%. Here the sequenced sample was PBMCs, taken 30 days after allogeneic stem cell transplant. Receptors originate from a female patient between 40 and 55 years old who had an allogeneic stem cell transplant from a related donor, so T cells may come from the graft donor. Some clones in this sample may be carry-over from other donors' samples. The CDR3 runs from the conserved cysteine through the conserved F or W. The order of the fields is V gene, clone size, D gene, J gene, CDR3 protein, CDR3 DNA. The D gene is left open where the match is weak. Some rows have no size entry. The others give once, few or many, or a class for an expanded clone.

TRBV6-6,NA,TRBD1,TRBJ2-2,CASRRDRGGTGELFF,TGTGCCAGCAGGAGGGACAGGGGTGGGACCGGGGAGCTGTTTTTT
TRBV25-1,NA,NA,TRBJ1-2,CASSGSDYGYTF,TGTGCCAGCAGTGGGTCGGACTATGGCTACACCTTC
TRBV14,NA,TRBD2,TRBJ2-1,CASSQAGGTSGRHEQFF,TGTGCCAGCAGCCAAGCCGGCGGGACTAGCGGGAGACATGAGCAGTTCTTC
TRBV6-5,once,NA,TRBJ2-5,CASSYGPGREETQYF,TGTGCCAGCAGTTACGGCCCGGGCAGGGAAGAGACCCAGTACTTC
TRBV5-1,once,TRBD1,TRBJ2-2,CANPTGTNTGELFF,TGCGCCAACCCGACAGGGACGAACACCGGGGAGCTGTTTTTT
TRBV4-1,NA,NA,TRBJ2-1,CASSQEEDKDEQFF,TGCGCCAGCAGCCAAGAGGAGGACAAGGATGAGCAGTTCTTC
TRBV7-6,NA,NA,TRBJ2-2,CASSSAGISSEDTGELFF,TGTGCCAGCAGCTCAGCCGGGATCTCGAGCGAGGACACCGGGGAGCTGTTTTTT
TRBV5-4,NA,NA,TRBJ2-4,CASSVTGTRGNIQYF,TGTGCCAGCAGCGTAACCGGGACTCGAGGAAACATTCAGTACTTC
TRBV7-9,NA,NA,TRBJ1-1,CASSFWGNTEAFF,TGTGCCAGCAGCTTCTGGGGGAACACTGAAGCTTTCTTT
TRBV6-5,NA,NA,TRBJ2-7,CASSYSKTTSFKQYF,TGTGCCAGCAGTTACTCGAAGACCACATCATTTAAGCAGTACTTC
TRBV6-5,NA,NA,TRBJ1-1,CASSYSTDTEAFF,TGTGCCAGCAGTTACTCAACTGACACTGAAGCTTTCTTT
TRBV29-1,few,NA,TRBJ2-7,CSVRTSDGSYEQYF,TGCAGCGTTCGAACTAGTGACGGCTCCTACGAGCAGTACTTC
TRBV6-5,NA,NA,TRBJ2-3,CASSYFGSDTQYF,TGTGCCAGCAGTTACTTTGGGTCAGATACGCAGTATTTT
TRBV2,NA,TRBD2,TRBJ2-2,CAWTGLAGSNTGELFF,TGTGCCTGGACGGGACTAGCGGGGTCGAACACCGGGGAGCTGTTTTTT
TRBV4-1,NA,TRBD2,TRBJ2-7,CASSQDPRRGVF,TGCGCCAGCAGCCAAGATCCCCGGCGGGGGGTCTTC
TRBV6-1,NA,NA,TRBJ2-5,CASSLGGQLQETQYF,TGTGCCAGCAGTCTCGGAGGGCAATTACAAGAGACCCAGTACTTC